This record looks at one T cell receptor beta chain sequence and its context. Its antigen is currently unknown. A sample-barcoded 5' primer and a J-beta primer mix were used in a second PCR of about 7 to 12 cycles. Each cDNA molecule was tagged by a template-switch adaptor that had 12 random nucleotides. TCRdb reanalysed the 5' RACE reads using MiXCR and keeps one entry per CDR3 protein. The profile shows some 1.5 million distinct CDR3 sequences, approximately 30% of them singletons. This specimen comes from a study of blood T cells in healthy people across ages. V lost 4 bases to trimming and J lost 11 bases, with 20 bases between them. Germline V gene data show CDR1 as SEHNR and CDR2 as FQNEAQ (reference sequence). The CDR3 sequence is 14 residues long. Study-level results: Unsorted PBMCs ruled out conclusive naive versus antigen-experienced comparison.

The receptor was isolated from a woman between 25 and 40 years old in good health. Specimen: blood. The J gene is TRBJ2-5, the V gene TRBV7-9; D may be TRBD2 (6 bases). In DNA, the CDR3 is TGTGCCAGCAGCTGGGGGACTGCCTTCTACGGGCAGTACTTC. The encoded protein is CASSWGTAFYGQYF.